This T cell receptor (beta chain) was captured by sequencing in a study of PD-L1 blockade in urothelial cancer. Study at large: Enrolled patients had been treated previously with 0 to 3 chemotherapy regimens. Samples of blood were analyzed 3 weeks (second dose) and 6 weeks after treatment start. Reported median T cell count for blood samples was roughly 140,000.

The CDR3 is 14 residues long. Germline V gene data show CDR1 as MNHEY and CDR2 as SVGAGI. After removal of 2 bases from V and 5 bases from J, the junction contained 0 bases not matched to a gene. TCRdb's copy holds only in-frame clones and misses some; the assay was immunoSEQ multiplex PCR. Found here are some 52,000 clones, over 70% of them singletons; the top ten hold about 5.6%. The TCR originated in a man aged 35 to 55 with urothelial cancer. Source: PBMCs, taken around atezolizumab (anti-PD-L1) treatment. The chain uses TRBV6-5 and TRBJ1-4; 9 bases fit TRBD1. The CDR3 nucleotides read TGTGCCAGCAGTTACGGACAGGGGAATGAAAAACTGTTTTTT. This gives the protein CASSYGQGNEKLFF.